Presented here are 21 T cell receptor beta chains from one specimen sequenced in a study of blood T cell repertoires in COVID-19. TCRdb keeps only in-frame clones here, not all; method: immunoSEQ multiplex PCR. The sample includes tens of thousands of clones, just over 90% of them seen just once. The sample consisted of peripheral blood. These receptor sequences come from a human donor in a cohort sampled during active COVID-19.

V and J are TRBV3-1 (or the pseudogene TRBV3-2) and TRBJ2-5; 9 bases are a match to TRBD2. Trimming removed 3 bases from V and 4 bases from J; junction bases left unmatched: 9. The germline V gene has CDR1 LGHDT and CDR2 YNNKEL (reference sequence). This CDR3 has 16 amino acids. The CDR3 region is CASSQPSGRHSETQYF. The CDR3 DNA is TGTGCCAGCAGCCAGCCCAGCGGGAGGCATTCAGAGACCCAGTACTTC.

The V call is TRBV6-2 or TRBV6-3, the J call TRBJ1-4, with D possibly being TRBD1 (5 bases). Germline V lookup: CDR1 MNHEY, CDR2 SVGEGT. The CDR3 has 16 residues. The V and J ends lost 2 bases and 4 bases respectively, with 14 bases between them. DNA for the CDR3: TGTGCCAGCAGTTACCGGGTCGGGACTGGTAATGAAAAACTGTTTTTT. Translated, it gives CASSYRVGTGNEKLFF.

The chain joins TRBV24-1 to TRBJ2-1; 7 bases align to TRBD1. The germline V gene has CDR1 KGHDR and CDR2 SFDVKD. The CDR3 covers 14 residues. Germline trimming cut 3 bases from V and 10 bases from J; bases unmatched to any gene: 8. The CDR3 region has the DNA TGTGCCACCAGTGATATAAACAGGGGTAGCGAGCAGTTCTTC. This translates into CATSDINRGSEQFF.

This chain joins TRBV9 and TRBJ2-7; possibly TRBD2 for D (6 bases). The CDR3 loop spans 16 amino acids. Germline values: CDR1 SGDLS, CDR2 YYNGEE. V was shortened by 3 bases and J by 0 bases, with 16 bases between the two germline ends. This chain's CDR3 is CASSGGDGASSYEQYF. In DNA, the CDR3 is TGTGCCAGCAGCGGGGGGGACGGGGCTTCCTCCTACGAGCAGTACTTC.

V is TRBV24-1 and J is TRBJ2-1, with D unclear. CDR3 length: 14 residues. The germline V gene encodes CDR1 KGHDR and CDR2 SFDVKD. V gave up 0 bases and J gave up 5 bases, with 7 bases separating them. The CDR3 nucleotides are TGTGCCACCAGTGATTTGGAACTTAACAATGAGCAGTTCTTC. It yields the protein CATSDLELNNEQFF.

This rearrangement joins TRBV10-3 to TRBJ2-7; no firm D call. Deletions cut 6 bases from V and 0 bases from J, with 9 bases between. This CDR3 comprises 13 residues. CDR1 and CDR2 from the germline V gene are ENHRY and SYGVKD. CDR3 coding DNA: TGTGCCATCAGGGGCTCGAGCTCCTACGAGCAGTACTTC. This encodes CAIRGSSSYEQYF.

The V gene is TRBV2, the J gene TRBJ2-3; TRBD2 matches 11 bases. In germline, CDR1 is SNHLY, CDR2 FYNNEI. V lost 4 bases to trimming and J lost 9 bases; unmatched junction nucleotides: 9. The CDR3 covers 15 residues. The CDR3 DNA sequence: TGTGCCAGCAGTGGTAATAGCGGGGGGGGAAAGACGCAGTATTTT. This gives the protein CASSGNSGGGKTQYF.

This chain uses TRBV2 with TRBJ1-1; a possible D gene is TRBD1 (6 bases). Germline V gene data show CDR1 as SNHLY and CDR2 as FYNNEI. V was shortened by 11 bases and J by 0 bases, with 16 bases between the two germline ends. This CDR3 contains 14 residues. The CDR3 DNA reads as TGTGCCGTCCCCCGGGGGGCCGTGAACACTGAAGCTTTCTTT. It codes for CAVPRGAVNTEAFF.

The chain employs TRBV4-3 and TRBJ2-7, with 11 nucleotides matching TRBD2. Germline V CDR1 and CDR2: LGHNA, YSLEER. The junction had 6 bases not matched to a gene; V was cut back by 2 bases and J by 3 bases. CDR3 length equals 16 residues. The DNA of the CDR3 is TGCGCCAGCAGCCAAACAACTAGCGGGAGTATCTACGAGCAGTACTTC. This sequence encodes CASSQTTSGSIYEQYF.

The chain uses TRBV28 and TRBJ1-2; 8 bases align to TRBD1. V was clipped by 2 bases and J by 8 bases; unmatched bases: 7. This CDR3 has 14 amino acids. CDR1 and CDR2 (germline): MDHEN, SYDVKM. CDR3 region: CASSLLRRGPGYTF. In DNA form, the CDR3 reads TGTGCCAGCAGTTTACTCCGCAGGGGGCCCGGCTACACCTTC.

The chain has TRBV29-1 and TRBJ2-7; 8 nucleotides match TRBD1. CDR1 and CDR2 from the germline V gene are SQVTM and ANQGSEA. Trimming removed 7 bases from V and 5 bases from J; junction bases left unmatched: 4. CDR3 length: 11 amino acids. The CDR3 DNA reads TGCAGCGCGGGACAGGTTCACGAGCAGTACTTC. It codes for CSAGQVHEQYF.

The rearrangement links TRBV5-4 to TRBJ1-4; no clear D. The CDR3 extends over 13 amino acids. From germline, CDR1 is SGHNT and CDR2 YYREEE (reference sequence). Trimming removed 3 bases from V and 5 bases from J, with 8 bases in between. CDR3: CASSSTRNEKLFF. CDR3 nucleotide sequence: TGTGCCAGCAGCTCCACCAGAAATGAAAAACTGTTTTTT.

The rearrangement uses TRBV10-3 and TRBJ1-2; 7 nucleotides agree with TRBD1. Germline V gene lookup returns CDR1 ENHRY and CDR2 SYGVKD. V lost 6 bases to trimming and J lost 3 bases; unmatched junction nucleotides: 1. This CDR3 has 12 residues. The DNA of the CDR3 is TGTGCCATCAGAGGGACAGACTATGGCTACACCTTC. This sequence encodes CAIRGTDYGYTF.

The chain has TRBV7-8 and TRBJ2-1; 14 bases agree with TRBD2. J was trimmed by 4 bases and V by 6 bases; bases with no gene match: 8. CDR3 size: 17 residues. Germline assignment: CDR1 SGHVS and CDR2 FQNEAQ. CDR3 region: CASRPSRTSGGYNEQFF. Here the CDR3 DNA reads TGTGCCAGCAGACCCAGCCGGACTAGCGGGGGGTACAATGAGCAGTTCTTC.

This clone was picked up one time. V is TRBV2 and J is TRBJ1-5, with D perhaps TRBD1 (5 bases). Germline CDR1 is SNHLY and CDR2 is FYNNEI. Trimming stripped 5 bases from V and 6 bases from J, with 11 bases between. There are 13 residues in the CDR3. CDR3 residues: CASSLGPGQPQHF. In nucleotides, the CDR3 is TGTGCCAGCAGTCTGGGGCCGGGTCAGCCCCAGCATTTT.

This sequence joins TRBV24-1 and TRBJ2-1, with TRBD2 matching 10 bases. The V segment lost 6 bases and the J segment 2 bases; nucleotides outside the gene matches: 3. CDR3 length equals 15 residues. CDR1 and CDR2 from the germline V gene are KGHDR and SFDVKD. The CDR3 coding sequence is TGTGCCACCAGTCGAGCGGGAGGGCCCTACAATGAGCAGTTCTTC. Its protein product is CATSRAGGPYNEQFF.

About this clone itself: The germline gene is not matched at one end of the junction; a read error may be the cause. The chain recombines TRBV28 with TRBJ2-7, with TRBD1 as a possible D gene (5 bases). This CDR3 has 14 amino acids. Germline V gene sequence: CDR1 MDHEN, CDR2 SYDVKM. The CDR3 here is CASIALQGNYEQYF. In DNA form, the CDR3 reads TGTGCCAGCATAGCCCTGCAGGGAAACTACGAACAGTACTTC.

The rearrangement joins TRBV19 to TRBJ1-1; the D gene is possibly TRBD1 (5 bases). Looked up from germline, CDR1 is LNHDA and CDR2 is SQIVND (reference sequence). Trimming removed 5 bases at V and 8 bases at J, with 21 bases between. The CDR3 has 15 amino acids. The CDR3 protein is CASSSQSQRGGEAFF. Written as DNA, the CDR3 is TGTGCCAGTAGTTCCCAGTCACAACGCGGGGGGGAAGCTTTCTTT.

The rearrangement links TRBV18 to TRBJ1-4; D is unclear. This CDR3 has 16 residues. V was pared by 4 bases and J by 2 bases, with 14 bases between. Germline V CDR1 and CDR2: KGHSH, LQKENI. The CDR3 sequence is CASSRRGRTTNEKLFF. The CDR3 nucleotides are TGTGCCAGCTCACGACGAGGCCGCACGACTAATGAAAAACTGTTTTTT.

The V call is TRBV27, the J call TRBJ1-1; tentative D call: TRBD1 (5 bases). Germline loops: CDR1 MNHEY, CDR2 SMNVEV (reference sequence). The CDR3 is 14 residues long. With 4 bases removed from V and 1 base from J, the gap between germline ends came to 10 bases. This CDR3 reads CASSSFTGNTEAFF. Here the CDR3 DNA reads TGTGCCAGCAGTTCCTTCACAGGGAACACTGAAGCTTTCTTT.

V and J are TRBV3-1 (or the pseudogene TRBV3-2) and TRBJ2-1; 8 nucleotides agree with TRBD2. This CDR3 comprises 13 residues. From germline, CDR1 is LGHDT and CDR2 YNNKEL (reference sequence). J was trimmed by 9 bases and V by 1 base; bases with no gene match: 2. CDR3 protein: CASSQGLAGEQFF. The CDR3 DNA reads TGTGCCAGCAGCCAAGGGCTAGCGGGTGAGCAGTTCTTC.